The following is a T cell receptor (beta chain) sequence with its context. As yet, its antigen is unknown. From the reads, TCRdb called clonotypes with MiXCR, one entry per CDR3 protein. The sample yields some 300,000 distinct CDR3 sequences, approximately 14% seen once. This CDR3 is 15 amino acids long. Looked up from germline, CDR1 is LNHNV and CDR2 is YYDKDF (reference sequence). Trimming removed 5 bases at V and 3 bases at J, with 16 bases between. This entry is derived from a study of T cell repertoires in cytomegalovirus infection. Study-level findings and limits: Individuals carrying CMV plus the relevant HLA were identified by cumulative frequency of public TCR beta families. HLA-C-restricted, CMV-specific TCR beta clonotypes were dominant ex vivo.

The J gene is TRBJ2-5, the V gene TRBV15; D not resolved. Sequences were obtained from PBMCs. The receptor was derived from a human donor in good health (CMV status not recorded). Some clones in this sample may be carry-over from other donors' samples. CDR3 residues: CATSPGPSDEETQYF. CDR3 DNA: TGTGCCACCAGCCCGGGCCCCAGCGATGAAGAGACCCAGTACTTC.